These 24 T cell receptor beta chains were all obtained from the same sample, sequenced in a study of blood T cell repertoires in COVID-19. This table comes from immunoSEQ multiplex PCR, and its TCRdb copy is limited to in-frame clones, with some not included. In the table there are roughly 670,000 clones, about nine tenths of which are singletons. The sample was peripheral blood. These receptors were taken from a woman aged 18-30 years with acute or convalescent COVID-19.

This clone occurred a few times. This chain connects TRBV19 to TRBJ1-2; weak D call: TRBD1 (6 bases). CDR3 size: 18 residues. V gave up 5 bases and J gave up 1 base, with 23 bases separating them. In germline, CDR1 is LNHDA, CDR2 SQIVND (reference sequence). CDR3 amino acids: CASSPLTGSSGINYGYTF. Written as DNA, the CDR3 is TGTGCCAGTAGTCCCCTCACAGGGTCAAGCGGAATTAACTATGGCTACACCTTC.

V gene TRBV30 combines with J gene TRBJ1-5; a possible D gene is TRBD1 (5 bases). The length of the CDR3 is 11 residues. Germline CDR1 is GTSNPN and CDR2 is SVGIG (reference sequence). The ends were cut back, 0 bases at V and 11 bases at J, with 8 bases in the middle. Here the CDR3 reads CAWSVTGSQHF. The CDR3 DNA reads TGTGCCTGGAGTGTAACAGGATCCCAGCATTTT.

This sequence joins TRBV7-8 and TRBJ1-5, with 9 bases aligning to TRBD1. The CDR3 is made up of 16 amino acids. Trimming removed 6 bases from V and 3 bases from J; junction bases left unmatched: 9. From germline, CDR1 is SGHVS and CDR2 FQNEAQ. The CDR3 nucleotides are TGTGCCAGCAGTTCAAACCGGGACAGGGCCAATCAGCCCCAGCATTTT. Its protein product is CASSSNRDRANQPQHF.

The chain combines TRBV6-2 or TRBV6-3 with TRBJ1-1; D is possibly TRBD1 (6 bases). The CDR3 runs 12 residues. V dropped 2 bases and J dropped 8 bases, with 9 bases sitting between them. The germline V gene has CDR1 MNHEY and CDR2 SVGEGT. The CDR3 protein is CASSYITGEAFF. The DNA for the CDR3 is TGTGCCAGCAGTTACATCACAGGGGAAGCTTTCTTT.

The chain links TRBV19 to TRBJ1-4; possibly TRBD1 for D (5 bases). The CDR3 has 14 residues. CDR1 LNHDA and CDR2 SQIVND come from the germline V gene (reference sequence). Trimming removed 3 bases from V and 7 bases from J, with 12 bases in between. The CDR3 nucleotides read TGTGCCAGTAGTATGGGGGGTAGGGGTGAAAAACTGTTTTTT. Translation: CASSMGGRGEKLFF.

The chain has TRBV19 and TRBJ1-6, with no clear D. V shed 3 bases and J shed 6 bases, with 9 bases lying between them. The CDR3 extends over 14 amino acids. The germline CDR1 and CDR2 sequences are LNHDA and SQIVND (reference sequence). The CDR3: CASSIVGFNSPLHF. The CDR3 DNA is TGTGCCAGTAGTATCGTCGGTTTTAATTCACCCCTCCACTTT.

The chain is built from TRBV4-3 and TRBJ1-3; TRBD1 agrees at 10 bases. The germline V gene encodes CDR1 LGHNA and CDR2 YSLEER. The CDR3 spans 16 residues. J was trimmed by 6 bases and V by 0 bases; bases with no gene match: 5. Written as DNA, the CDR3 is TGCGCCAGCAGCCAAGAGGGAGGGACAGGGGCAAACACCATATATTTT. Its protein product is CASSQEGGTGANTIYF.

This clone is a singleton in its sample. The J gene is TRBJ2-5, the V gene TRBV19; the match to TRBD1 covers 7 bases. V shed 6 bases and J 5 bases; nucleotides not matched to a gene: 9. This CDR3 spans 14 amino acids. Germline V gives CDR1 LNHDA, CDR2 SQIVND (reference sequence). The CDR3 region is CASRRDSIQETQYF. CDR3 nucleotide sequence: TGTGCCAGTAGGAGGGACAGTATTCAGGAGACCCAGTACTTC.

The V gene is TRBV19, the J gene TRBJ1-3; a possible D gene is TRBD1 (6 bases). V was pared by 6 bases and J by 4 bases, with 10 bases between. Germline lookup yields CDR1 LNHDA and CDR2 SQIVND (reference sequence). The CDR3 runs to 13 residues. The CDR3 reads CASSPRGGNTIYF. The DNA of the CDR3 is TGTGCCAGTAGCCCCAGGGGAGGAAACACCATATATTTT.

The chain employs TRBV7-2 and TRBJ1-1; D uncertain. Trimming took off 1 base at V and 3 bases at J, with 6 bases between the two ends. The CDR3 covers 13 residues. Germline V gene lookup returns CDR1 SGHTA and CDR2 FQGNSA. The CDR3 DNA sequence: TGTGCCAGCAGCTTAGTCTCAGACACTGAAGCTTTCTTT. This translates into CASSLVSDTEAFF. Full variable domain (remainder filled in from reference TRBV7-2 and TRBJ1-1): GAGVSQSPSNKVTEKGKDVELRCDPISGHTALYWYRQSLGQGLEFLIYFQGNSAPDKSGLPSDRFSAERTGGSVSTLTIQRTQQEDSAVYLCASSLVSDTEAFFGQGTRLTVV.

This clone appeared once. Other nucleotide sequences from this sample produce the same CDR3. J is TRBJ2-1 and V is TRBV9; D call uncertain. This CDR3 is 15 amino acids long. Germline CDR1 is SGDLS and CDR2 is YYNGEE. V gave up 0 bases and J gave up 2 bases, with 9 bases separating them. The CDR3 sequence: CASSVAGLTYNEQFF. DNA of the CDR3: TGTGCCAGCAGCGTAGCTGGGCTGACCTACAATGAGCAGTTCTTC.

DNA for the CDR3: TGCGCCAGCAGCAATCCGGGGGACCGCACAGATACGCAGTATTTT. Translated: CASSNPGDRTDTQYF. The V gene is TRBV5-1, the J gene TRBJ2-3, with D perhaps matching TRBD2 (6 bases). Germline values: CDR1 SGHRS, CDR2 YFSETQ. V was trimmed by 4 bases and J by 1 base, leaving 13 bases between them. This CDR3 comprises 15 residues.

This chain links TRBV12-3 or TRBV12-4 with TRBJ2-5; D is ambiguous. Trimming took off 6 bases at V and 2 bases at J, with 4 bases between the two ends. This CDR3 region has 11 residues. CDR3 residues: CASREQETQYF. CDR3 sequence (DNA): TGTGCCAGCAGGGAGCAAGAGACCCAGTACTTC.

The chain recombines TRBV19 with TRBJ2-3, with D perhaps TRBD2 (7 bases). Germline V CDR1 and CDR2: LNHDA, SQIVND (reference sequence). The CDR3 has 16 residues. V was cut by 3 bases and J by 2 bases, with 15 bases left in between. CDR3 sequence (DNA): TGTGCCAGTAGTATTTACCCGGGGGGCTACACAGATACGCAGTATTTT. Translation: CASSIYPGGYTDTQYF.

The chain combines TRBV6-5 with TRBJ1-2; D may be TRBD1 (5 bases). V was pared by 6 bases and J by 5 bases, with 13 bases between. The CDR3 spans 13 residues. The germline V gene has CDR1 MNHEY and CDR2 SVGAGI. The CDR3: CASRLDRTYGYTF. The CDR3 DNA reads TGTGCCAGCAGACTCGACAGAACGTATGGCTACACCTTC.

V gene TRBV29-1 combines with J gene TRBJ2-3; D not certain. The V end was cut by 5 bases, the J end by 1 base, with 10 bases between. This CDR3 spans 13 amino acids. Germline CDR1 reads SQVTM; CDR2 reads ANQGSEA. The CDR3 sequence is CSVTSPGTDTQYF. In nucleotides, the CDR3 is TGCAGCGTTACGTCACCGGGCACAGATACGCAGTATTTT.

The chain uses TRBV5-1 and TRBJ2-1, with 12 bases aligning to TRBD2. In germline, CDR1 is SGHRS, CDR2 YFSETQ. The CDR3 runs to 18 residues. With 6 bases clipped from V and 4 bases from J, the junction kept 14 bases outside the gene matches. CDR3 nucleotides: TGCGCCAGCACCTTAACTAGCGGGGGGCCCCATATTTACAATGAGCAGTTCTTC. It encodes CASTLTSGGPHIYNEQFF. Full variable domain (outside the CDR3, taken from reference TRBV5-1 and TRBJ2-1): KAGVTQTPRYLIKTRGQQVTLSCSPISGHRSVSWYQQTPGQGLQFLFEYFSETQRNKGNFPGRFSGRQFSNSRSEMNVSTLELGDSALYLCASTLTSGGPHIYNEQFFGPGTRLTVL.

The V and J genes are TRBV7-9 and TRBJ1-1; 9 bases align to TRBD1. Unmatched junction bases numbered 5, after V lost 2 bases and J lost 1 base. The CDR3 sequence is 16 residues long. CDR1 SEHNR and CDR2 FQNEAQ come from the germline V gene (reference sequence). CDR3 sequence reads: CASSLTGGEPNTEAFF. The CDR3 DNA reads as TGTGCCAGCAGCTTAACAGGGGGCGAGCCGAACACTGAAGCTTTCTTT.

This clone has a count of ten or more. The chain joins TRBV6-5 to TRBJ2-2; 7 bases agree with TRBD1. J lost 1 base, V lost 7 bases, and 6 bases had no gene match. Germline V gene data show CDR1 as MNHEY and CDR2 as SVGAGI. This CDR3 has 15 amino acids. The CDR3 is CASTHRGENTGELFF. CDR3 sequence (DNA): TGTGCCAGCACCCACAGGGGCGAGAACACCGGGGAGCTGTTTTTT.

The sample holds one count of this clone. V gene TRBV7-9 combines with J gene TRBJ1-2; TRBD1 matches 7 bases. Germline V CDR1 and CDR2: SEHNR, FQNEAQ (reference sequence). The CDR3 is made up of 17 amino acids. V lost 3 bases and J lost 5; bases outside the gene matches: 15. The DNA for the CDR3 is TGTGCCAGCAGCTTGGGGACAGCCCACAAAGGGGGGTATGGCTACACCTTC. Translating gives CASSLGTAHKGGYGYTF.

CDR3: CASSLVGPRMEAFF. In DNA form, the CDR3 reads TGTGCCAGCAGCTTAGTGGGGCCTAGAATGGAAGCTTTCTTT. This chain joins TRBV7-9 and TRBJ1-1, with D perhaps matching TRBD1 (5 bases). The CDR3 has 14 residues. Trimming stripped 1 base from V and 8 bases from J, with 14 bases between. Germline loops: CDR1 SEHNR, CDR2 FQNEAQ (reference sequence).

The rearrangement joins TRBV23-1 to TRBJ2-7; 8 nucleotides line up with TRBD1. TRBV23-1 is identified as an open reading frame with a role that is uncertain. V lost 6 bases to trimming and J lost 5 bases; unmatched junction nucleotides: 9. This CDR3 region has 14 residues. DNA of the CDR3: TGCGCCAGCAGCGCAAGGACAGGGCGCGACGAGCAGTACTTC. Translated: CASSARTGRDEQYF.

The CDR3 nucleotides read TGCGCCAGCAGTGAACGACAGGGCGCTGATGGCTACACCTTC. Translation gives CASSERQGADGYTF. The V call is TRBV10-2, the J call TRBJ1-2; TRBD1 matches at 7 bases. The CDR3 contains 14 residues. CDR1 and CDR2 (germline): WSHSY, SAAADI. With 3 bases clipped from V and 6 bases from J, the junction kept 7 bases outside the gene matches.

J is TRBJ2-1 and V is TRBV7-9, with D possibly TRBD1 on 6 matching bases. The CDR3 extends over 16 amino acids. V was trimmed by 1 base and J by 3 bases, leaving 13 bases between them. Germline CDR1 reads SEHNR; CDR2 reads FQNEAQ (reference sequence). The CDR3 region has the DNA TGTGCCAGCAGCTTAGGTAGGGGGTTTGACTACAATGAGCAGTTCTTC. It encodes CASSLGRGFDYNEQFF.